This T cell receptor (beta chain) was documented in a study of T cell responses to AZD1222 COVID-19 vaccine. CDR3 size: 13 residues. Trimming pared 5 bases from V and 5 bases from J, leaving 12 bases between. CDR1 SGHTA and CDR2 FQGNSA come from the germline V gene. Produced via immunoSEQ multiplex PCR; TCRdb's table is partial and in-frame only. The sample records roughly 110,000 clones, about nine tenths being singletons. This clone was observed a few times. The genes are TRBV7-2 and TRBJ1-2; D unclear. Sequencing used peripheral blood, obtained on day 0 of AZD1222 vaccination. This receptor was taken from an adult in good health. CDR3 in amino acids: CASSPAISYGYTF. In DNA form, the CDR3 reads TGTGCCAGCAGCCCGGCCATTAGTTATGGCTACACCTTC.